This T cell receptor beta chain was found in a study of technical replicates of blood from several donors. This clone occurred a few times. The junction had 16 bases not matched to a gene; V was cut back by 5 bases and J by 7 bases. Germline CDR1 and CDR2: MNHEY and SMNVEV (reference sequence). The CDR3 has 16 amino acids. Only in-frame clones appear in the TCRdb table, and some are missing; sequencing was by immunoSEQ multiplex PCR. The sample yields about 88,000 clones, approximately 90% seen once. Material: T cells isolated from PBMCs. The receptor was derived from a human donor in good health. The chain recombines TRBV27 with TRBJ1-2; TRBD1 agrees at 7 bases. CDR3 bases: TGTGCCAGCAGTCCCCGACAGGGTGGCGCTCCCGGTGGCTACACCTTC. This sequence encodes CASSPRQGGAPGGYTF.